A selection of T cell receptor beta chains follows, all from one sample in a study of T cells after yellow fever vaccination. One entry per CDR3 protein, called by TCRdb with MiXCR from the 5' RACE reads. Of about 210,000 distinct CDR3 sequences detected, less than 3.5% appear once; the ten largest clones hold 3.2%. Sequencing was performed on CD4+ T cells sorted from PBMCs, taken 10 days after the yellow fever booster vaccination. All receptors derive from a man younger than 30 who received the YFV17D yellow fever vaccine. Each CDR3 is given with its conserved first and last residue. The order of the fields is D gene, clone size, CDR3 length, J gene, V gene, CDR3 protein, CDR3 DNA. D genes are given only for firm matches. Clone size appears in some rows only: once, few, many, or a class for an expanded clone.

>.|few|14|TRBJ2-7|TRBV20-1
CSAKDRVGSYEQYF
TGCAGTGCTAAAGATCGGGTCGGGAGCTACGAGCAGTACTTC
>.|many|15|TRBJ1-5|TRBV11-2
CASSLDSLNNQPQHF
TGTGCCAGCAGCTTAGATTCCCTCAACAATCAGCCCCAGCATTTT
>TRBD2|few|13|TRBJ2-1|TRBV19
CASRTSGGKEQFF
TGTGCCAGTAGGACTAGCGGGGGTAAGGAGCAGTTCTTC
>TRBD1|.|13|TRBJ1-2|TRBV12-3/TRBV12-4
CASRKQGAYGYTF
TGTGCCAGCAGGAAACAGGGGGCCTATGGCTACACCTTC
>TRBD1|few|15|TRBJ1-5|TRBV5-1
CASRLGTEGNQPQHF
TGCGCCAGCAGGCTCGGGACAGAGGGCAATCAGCCCCAGCATTTT
>.|few|15|TRBJ2-3|TRBV20-1
CSATSTALYTDTQYF
TGCAGTGCTACCTCGACAGCCCTGTACACAGATACGCAGTATTTT
>.|many|16|TRBJ2-3|TRBV5-1
CASSLATPSSTDTQYF
TGCGCCAGCAGCTTGGCTACACCTTCTAGCACAGATACGCAGTATTTT
>.|many|14|TRBJ1-3|TRBV7-9
CASSPAPSGNTIYF
TGTGCCAGCAGCCCGGCACCCTCTGGAAACACCATATATTTT
>.|.|14|TRBJ1-1|TRBV25-1
CASSAAGARGEAFF
TGTGCCAGCAGTGCTGCGGGGGCGCGGGGTGAAGCTTTCTTT
>.|.|15|TRBJ1-1|TRBV18
CASSPFRTGNTEAFF
TGTGCCAGCTCACCTTTCAGAACAGGAAACACTGAAGCTTTCTTT
>TRBD2|many|15|TRBJ2-1|TRBV6-5
CASSSRLAGGNEQFF
TGTGCCAGCAGCTCACGACTAGCGGGGGGGAATGAGCAGTTCTTC
>.|many|16|TRBJ2-2|TRBV7-2
CASSLATAWGAGELFF
TGTGCCAGCAGCTTAGCCACAGCCTGGGGCGCCGGGGAGCTGTTTTTT
>.|.|14|TRBJ1-5|TRBV4-3
CASSQDTFTQPQHF
TGCGCCAGCAGCCAAGACACTTTTACTCAGCCCCAGCATTTT
>.|many|15|TRBJ2-5|TRBV12-3/TRBV12-4
CASSLGAVSQETQYF
TGTGCCAGCAGTTTAGGGGCCGTATCCCAAGAGACCCAGTACTTC
>.|few|11|TRBJ1-5|TRBV23-1
CASSLKQPQHF
TGCGCCAGCAGTCTAAAACAGCCCCAGCATTTT
>.|.|18|TRBJ1-5|TRBV7-8
CASSRTSHKSMPRQPQHF
TGTGCCAGCAGCCGAACCTCCCACAAGAGTATGCCGAGGCAGCCCCAGCATTTT
>.|many|15|TRBJ1-1|TRBV4-3
CASSQDISGSSEAFF
TGCGCCAGCAGCCAAGATATTTCTGGGAGCAGTGAAGCTTTCTTT
>TRBD1|many|16|TRBJ1-6|TRBV4-2
CASSQVGRTGTTPLHF
TGTGCCAGCAGCCAAGTCGGCCGGACAGGGACGACACCCCTCCACTTT
>.|.|16|TRBJ1-5|TRBV28
CASSPGGGTRNQPQHF
TGTGCCAGCAGCCCCGGGGGGGGGACCCGCAATCAGCCCCAGCATTTT
>.|many|13|TRBJ1-5|TRBV7-2
CASSSKVGQPQHF
TGTGCCAGCAGTTCAAAGGTGGGACAGCCCCAGCATTTT
>.|many|15|TRBJ1-3|TRBV20-1
CSALEGIDSGNTIYF
TGCAGTGCTCTAGAGGGGATAGACTCTGGAAACACCATATATTTT
>.|many|13|TRBJ2-3|TRBV5-1
CASSERGTDTQYF
TGCGCCAGCAGCGAGAGAGGCACAGATACGCAGTATTTT
>.|few|13|TRBJ1-3|TRBV7-2
CASSLLGRNTIYF
TGTGCCAGCAGCTTACTGGGGAGAAACACCATATATTTT
>TRBD1|few|15|TRBJ1-4|TRBV28
CASSRVGQGNEKLFF
TGTGCCAGCAGTAGGGTGGGACAGGGTAATGAAAAACTGTTTTTT
>.|.|15|TRBJ1-4|TRBV5-1
CASSFGAATNEKLFF
TGCGCCAGCAGCTTTGGAGCTGCAACTAATGAAAAACTGTTTTTT
>.|.|13|TRBJ1-2|TRBV29-1
CSASREENYGYTF
TGCAGCGCGAGCAGGGAGGAGAACTATGGCTACACCTTC
>.|.|15|TRBJ2-5|TRBV7-9
CASTDTRGAGETQYF
TGTGCCAGCACCGACACCCGGGGGGCCGGGGAGACCCAGTACTTC
>.|.|15|TRBJ1-5|TRBV3-1
CASSQEHGLNQPQHF
TGTGCCAGCAGCCAAGAACACGGTCTCAATCAGCCCCAGCATTTT
>.|few|14|TRBJ2-5|TRBV2
CASPGGGGQETQYF
TGTGCCAGCCCTGGGGGAGGGGGCCAAGAGACCCAGTACTTC
>TRBD1|few|15|TRBJ1-5|TRBV7-9
CASSPDTGDNQPQHF
TGTGCCAGCAGCCCCGACACAGGGGATAATCAGCCCCAGCATTTT
>.|few|15|TRBJ1-4|TRBV5-1
CASSGFPGGAEKLFF
TGCGCCAGCAGCGGATTTCCAGGAGGGGCCGAAAAACTGTTTTTT
>.|.|13|TRBJ2-3|TRBV5-4
CASSSVRTDTQYF
TGTGCCAGCAGCTCGGTTCGCACAGATACGCAGTATTTT
>.|.|12|TRBJ2-7|TRBV6-5
CASSRDKLEQYF
TGTGCCAGCAGTCGGGACAAGTTGGAGCAGTACTTC
>.|few|15|TRBJ1-6|TRBV15
CATSRDLGVGSPLHF
TGTGCCACCAGCAGGGACCTGGGGGTTGGGTCACCCCTCCACTTT
>.|few|16|TRBJ1-2|TRBV4-3
CASSLSGSGASYGYTF
TGCGCCAGCAGCCTTTCGGGATCAGGGGCCAGCTATGGCTACACCTTC
>.|few|10|TRBJ1-2|TRBV6-6
CASGSVSCDF
TGTGCCAGCGGTTCAGTAAGTTGCGACTTC
>.|many|15|TRBJ1-5|TRBV7-8
CASSMGARSNQPQHF
TGTGCCAGCAGCATGGGGGCCCGGAGCAATCAGCCCCAGCATTTT
>TRBD1|medium-sized|13|TRBJ1-4|TRBV29-1
CSVRDSGGEKLFF
TGCAGCGTTAGGGACAGCGGAGGTGAAAAACTGTTTTTT
>TRBD1|few|15|TRBJ1-4|TRBV28
CASSLSTGLDEKLFF
TGTGCCAGCAGTTTATCGACAGGGTTGGATGAAAAACTGTTTTTT
>.|few|15|TRBJ2-2|TRBV5-4
CASSREPDDTGELFF
TGTGCCAGCAGCCGGGAGCCGGACGACACCGGGGAGCTGTTTTTT
>TRBD1|few|18|TRBJ1-6|TRBV5-5
CASSWRQGVSSYNSPLHF
TGTGCCAGCAGCTGGCGACAGGGGGTGAGCTCCTATAATTCACCCCTCCACTTT
>.|many|11|TRBJ2-3|TRBV20-1
CSAASFDTQYF
TGCAGTGCCGCTAGTTTTGATACGCAGTATTTT
>TRBD1|.|18|TRBJ1-2|TRBV5-4
CASSLEPGQGARGYGYTF
TGTGCCAGCAGCCTGGAGCCGGGACAGGGAGCCAGAGGTTATGGCTACACCTTC
>.|.|14|TRBJ1-6|TRBV7-9
CASSSQGSNSPLHF
TGTGCCAGCAGTTCACAGGGATCTAATTCACCCCTCCACTTT
>.|many|14|TRBJ2-3|TRBV5-1
CASRLAGGTDTQYF
TGCGCCAGCAGACTGGCAGGGGGCACAGATACGCAGTATTTT
>.|many|14|TRBJ1-3|TRBV18
CASSPDASGNTIYF
TGTGCCAGCTCACCCGATGCTTCTGGAAACACCATATATTTT
>.|many|16|TRBJ1-1|TRBV5-1
CASSLEGIGGWTEAFF
TGCGCCAGCAGCTTGGAGGGGATTGGGGGATGGACTGAAGCTTTCTTT
>.|many|16|TRBJ2-3|TRBV5-1
CASSLVLWVPQIKQYF
TGCGCCAGCAGCTTGGTCCTGTGGGTCCCACAGATAAAGCAGTATTTT
>.|few|12|TRBJ1-2|TRBV3-1
CASSPGPEGYTF
TGTGCCAGCAGCCCTGGACCCGAAGGCTACACCTTC
>.|many|14|TRBJ1-1|TRBV5-1
CASSLDSYNTEAFF
TGCGCCAGCAGCTTGGACAGCTATAACACTGAAGCTTTCTTT
>.|few|15|TRBJ1-2|TRBV25-1
CASSEYRKANYGYTF
TGTGCCAGCAGTGAATATCGGAAGGCTAACTATGGCTACACCTTC
>TRBD1|.|13|TRBJ1-6|TRBV25-1
CASSATGGSPLHF
TGTGCCAGCAGTGCAACAGGGGGCTCACCCCTCCACTTT
>.|many|14|TRBJ1-6|TRBV7-9
CASSFRGGYSPLHF
TGTGCCAGCAGCTTTAGGGGGGGCTACTCACCCCTCCACTTT
>.|many|16|TRBJ1-1|TRBV9
CASSPRVLAASTEAFF
TGTGCCAGCAGCCCGAGGGTATTGGCAGCGAGCACTGAAGCTTTCTTT
>.|many|13|TRBJ1-5|TRBV20-1
CSARGYQRQPQHF
TGCAGTGCTAGAGGCTATCAGCGGCAGCCCCAGCATTTT